The rows below give T cell receptor beta chains drawn from one sample of a study of Tregs in tolerant kidney transplant recipients. Sequencing used immunoSEQ multiplex PCR; TCRdb keeps in-frame clones, though not all of them. The sample includes around 63,000 clones, over 75% of them seen just once. The sequencing used Tregs from blood, collected before the transplant. The receptors derive from a human donor who received a combined kidney and bone marrow transplant. Both conserved end residues are part of each CDR3. D genes are given only for firm matches. Clone size is stated in some rows and not others, as once, few, many or a class when expanded.

TRBJ1-2 | - | - | TRBV28 | TGTGCCAGCAGGGGTCCATGGGGGAAGGATGGCTACACCTTC | CASRGPWGKDGYTF
TRBJ1-1 | - | TRBD1 | TRBV28 | TGTGCCAGCAGTTGGGACAGGGGGAACACTGAAGCTTTCTTT | CASSWDRGNTEAFF
TRBJ1-2 | - | - | TRBV5-1 | TGCGCCAGCAGCTTGGAGGCTAACTATGGCTACACCTTC | CASSLEANYGYTF
TRBJ2-3 | - | - | TRBV11-2 | TGTGCCAGCAGCTTAGACCGACGGGGGACAGATACGCAGTATTTT | CASSLDRRGTDTQYF
TRBJ2-7 | - | TRBD2 | TRBV6-6 | TGTGCCAGCAGACTTAGCGGGAGCTCCTACGAGCAGTACTTC | CASRLSGSSYEQYF
TRBJ1-5 | - | - | TRBV28 | TGTGCCAGCAGCTATAGCAATCAGCCCCAGCATTTT | CASSYSNQPQHF
TRBJ1-1 | - | - | TRBV6-5 | TGTGCCAGCAGTTACCTGACAGCCGACACTGAAGCTTTCTTT | CASSYLTADTEAFF
TRBJ2-5 | once | - | TRBV18 | TGTGCCAGCTCACCACTTTCAACAGTCGAAGAGACCCAGTACTTC | CASSPLSTVEETQYF
TRBJ1-5 | once | - | TRBV28 | TGTGCCAGCAGGGTGTGGGGTCAGCCCCAGCATTTT | CASRVWGQPQHF
TRBJ1-4 | - | TRBD1 | TRBV30 | TGTGCCTGGAGAAGACTGGACAGGGCGGAAAAACTGTTTTTT | CAWRRLDRAEKLFF
TRBJ2-1 | - | TRBD2 | TRBV2 | TGTGCCAGCAACCTAGCGGGGGGGCGGTACAATGAGCAGTTCTTC | CASNLAGGRYNEQFF
TRBJ1-1 | - | - | TRBV13 | TGTGCCAGCAGCTTAAGAGTCCAAGGTTGGGGAGCTTTCTTT | CASSLRVQGWGAFF
TRBJ1-1 | few | - | TRBV6-1 | TGTGCCAGCATTGGGGTATTAGGGGCTTTCTTT | CASIGVLGAFF
TRBJ2-2 | - | TRBD1 | TRBV18 | TGTGCCAGCTCGCATATGGGACAGGGAGAAGGCACCGGGGAGCTGTTTTTT | CASSHMGQGEGTGELFF
TRBJ1-2 | - | - | TRBV7-9 | TGTGCCAGCAGCTTAGGGACAGTCGACTCTGGCTACACCTTC | CASSLGTVDSGYTF
TRBJ1-4 | few | TRBD1 | TRBV11-2 | TGTGCCAGCAGCGCACGACAGGGGAGGGATGAAAAACTGTTTTTT | CASSARQGRDEKLFF
TRBJ2-2 | - | TRBD2 | TRBV7-2 | TGTGCCAGCAGCTCGGGACTAGCGGGAGTAGTAAGCACCGGGGAGCTGTTTTTT | CASSSGLAGVVSTGELFF
TRBJ2-5 | - | - | TRBV15 | TGTGCCACCAGCGAGCTTTTCGGGGGACCGATCCAAGAGGCCCAGTACTTC | CATSELFGGPIQEAQYF
TRBJ2-1 | - | TRBD2 | TRBV10-1 | TGCGCCAGCAGTGCTGCGGGAGGGGATCTGGGTGAGCAGTTCTTC | CASSAAGGDLGEQFF
TRBJ1-1 | - | - | TRBV5-5 | TGTGCCAGCAGCTTTAGGCAGGGGATCACTGAAGCTTTCTTT | CASSFRQGITEAFF
TRBJ1-6 | once | TRBD1 | TRBV7-2 | TGTGCCAGCAGCTTAGGAAGGGACAGGGGCTCCTATAATTCACCCCTCCACTTT | CASSLGRDRGSYNSPLHF
TRBJ1-1 | - | - | TRBV5-1 | TGCGCCAGCAGCTTGTCTGGCACGCAAACACGGCCTGCTTTCTTT | CASSLSGTQTRPAFF
TRBJ2-1 | - | TRBD2 | TRBV19 | TGTGCCAGTACCCGACTAGCGGGGGCGGGTGAGCAGTTCTTC | CASTRLAGAGEQFF
TRBJ2-1 | once | TRBD1 | TRBV5-5 | TGTGCCAGCACCATTGGGGCCGGGACAGGGAGGATCAATGAGCAGTTCTTC | CASTIGAGTGRINEQFF
TRBJ2-7 | - | - | TRBV7-2 | TGTGCCAGCAGCTTCGTGGAGCGGACCTACGAGCAGTACTTC | CASSFVERTYEQYF
TRBJ2-3 | - | - | TRBV5-1 | TGCGCCAGCAGCCGGGGGTCTTCATTCACAGATACGCAGTATTTT | CASSRGSSFTDTQYF
TRBJ2-1 | - | TRBD2 | TRBV7-9 | TGTGCCAGCAGCGGTCTAGCGGACTACAATGAGCAGTTCTTC | CASSGLADYNEQFF
TRBJ2-7 | - | - | TRBV10-3 | TGTGCCATCAGTGAAGGTCTAGCAGGGTCCCACGAGCAGTACTTC | CAISEGLAGSHEQYF
TRBJ2-1 | - | TRBD2 | TRBV10-3 | TGTGCCATCAGTGATCGGCGGGAGGGGGTTTTCAATGAGCAGTTCTTC | CAISDRREGVFNEQFF
TRBJ2-3 | - | - | TRBV21-1 | TGTGCCAGCAAGGAAGGCGGGGGGAGCACAGATACGCAGTATTTT | CASKEGGGSTDTQYF
TRBJ1-2 | - | - | TRBV6-5 | TGTGCCAGCAGCCTGGGACCGATAGCTAACTATGGCTACACCTTC | CASSLGPIANYGYTF
TRBJ2-2 | - | - | TRBV4-1 | TGCGCCAGCAGCCAGCTATCAACCGGGGAGCTGTTTTTT | CASSQLSTGELFF
TRBJ2-1 | - | - | TRBV10-1 | TGCGCCAGCAGTGAAAGCGGGAGGACAGGGAATGAGCAGTTCTTC | CASSESGRTGNEQFF
TRBJ1-1 | - | - | TRBV19 | TGTGCCAGTAGTTCCCTCGGAGTCCCTGAAGCTTTCTTT | CASSSLGVPEAFF
TRBJ2-5 | - | - | TRBV5-4 | TGTGCCAGCAGTTCGGGACAAATGGAAGAGACCCAGTACTTC | CASSSGQMEETQYF